The present entry profiles one T cell receptor (beta chain) with its context. Antigen unknown. Trimming removed 4 bases at V and 4 bases at J, with 7 bases between. There are 12 residues in the CDR3. Germline CDR1 reads ENHRY; CDR2 reads SYGVKD. This entry comes from a study of siplizumab effects on memory and regulatory T cells. Study outcomes and limitations: Some alloreactive sequences were traceable to unstimulated CD4+ memory cells, and siplizumab significantly reduced them. In unstimulated cells, naive T cells appeared more diverse than memory T cells and seemed major alloresponse contributors.

The repertoire was sequenced with immunoSEQ multiplex PCR; TCRdb's copy has only in-frame clones and lacks some. The sample yields about 100,000 clones, 92% seen once. J is TRBJ1-2 and V is TRBV10-3; possibly TRBD1 for D (5 bases). Material for sequencing was Tregs sorted from blood. This sequence originates from a human donor in good health. CDR3 amino acids: CAISGDSYGYTF. The CDR3 coding sequence is TGTGCCATCAGTGGCGACAGCTATGGCTACACCTTC.